Presented here are 12 T cell receptor beta chains from one specimen sequenced in a study of cytomegalovirus exposure and HLA in healthy donors. Researchers ran the PCR with 60 Vbeta and 13 Jbeta primers. The method was immunoSEQ multiplex PCR; TCRdb's version includes in-frame clones alone and lacks a portion of them. The sample lists approximately 200,000 clones, under 80% occurring once. Sequencing used PBMCs. The receptors stem from a man aged 30-40 years in good health and CMV-seropositive.

V usage is TRBV15 and J usage is TRBJ1-4; D is unclear. There are 15 residues in the CDR3. Trimming pared 0 bases from V and 0 bases from J, leaving 5 bases between. Germline values: CDR1 LNHNV, CDR2 YYDKDF (reference sequence). CDR3 sequence: CATSRDQSTNEKLFF. The CDR3 nucleotides are TGTGCCACCAGCAGAGATCAGTCAACTAATGAAAAACTGTTTTTT.

The rearrangement links TRBV5-1 to TRBJ2-7; 12 bases are shared with TRBD2. There are 16 residues in the CDR3. Germline-derived CDR1 and CDR2 are SGHRS and YFSETQ. V shed 1 base and J 4 bases; nucleotides not matched to a gene: 6. The CDR3 nucleotides are TGCGCCAGCAGCTTGAGTCTAGCGGGAGGGCCATACGAGCAGTACTTC. Protein sequence: CASSLSLAGGPYEQYF.

This clone was seen a few times. Other DNA variants within this sample encode the same CDR3. V and J are TRBV5-4 and TRBJ2-1; 7 nucleotides agree with TRBD2. In germline, CDR1 is SGHNT, CDR2 YYREEE (reference sequence). Germline trimming cut 2 bases from V and 0 bases from J; bases unmatched to any gene: 2. The CDR3 runs to 15 residues. CDR3 in amino acids: CASSLRGGSYNEQFF. CDR3 bases: TGTGCCAGCAGCTTACGCGGGGGCTCCTACAATGAGCAGTTCTTC.

V gene TRBV19 combines with J gene TRBJ2-3; D unresolved. Germline V gene sequence: CDR1 LNHDA, CDR2 SQIVND (reference sequence). This CDR3 has 14 amino acids. The ends were cut back, 6 bases at V and 4 bases at J, with 14 bases in the middle. For the CDR3, the DNA is TGTGCCAGTAGAGAGGAGTTCGGTTCAGATACGCAGTATTTT. Translation gives CASREEFGSDTQYF. Together with reference TRBV19 and TRBJ2-3, the CDR3 gives the full variable domain: DGGITQSPKYLFRKEGQNVTLSCEQNLNHDAMYWYRQDPGQGLRLIYYSQIVNDFQKGDIAEGYSVSREKKESFPLTVTSAQKNPTAFYLCASREEFGSDTQYFGPGTRLTVL.

This clone turned up a few times. The chain uses TRBV2 and TRBJ1-4; 8 bases match TRBD1. The CDR3 has 15 residues. V lost 2 bases, J lost 7 bases, and 6 bases stayed unmatched. Germline CDR1 SNHLY, CDR2 FYNNEI. The CDR3 region has the DNA TGTGCCAGCAGTGAACAGGGGGCGGGAGCTGAAAAACTGTTTTTT. Its translation: CASSEQGAGAEKLFF.

The chain combines TRBV4-2 with TRBJ2-7; D unresolved. Trimming pared 1 base from V and 2 bases from J, leaving 12 bases between. The CDR3 length is 15 residues. CDR1 LGHNA and CDR2 YNFKEQ come from the germline V gene. The chain's CDR3 is CASSQGVNFPYEQYF. The CDR3 DNA sequence: TGTGCCAGCAGCCAAGGAGTTAACTTCCCCTACGAGCAGTACTTC.

The V and J genes are TRBV14 and TRBJ2-7; D call uncertain. This CDR3 has 14 amino acids. V was shortened by 2 bases and J by 3 bases, with 11 bases between the two germline ends. Germline CDR1 is SGHDN and CDR2 is FVKESK. In DNA form, the CDR3 reads TGTGCCAGCAGCCAACGCGGAGATTTCTACGAGCAGTACTTC. Its translation: CASSQRGDFYEQYF. The variable domain in full, completed from reference TRBV14 and TRBJ2-7, reads EAGVTQFPSHSVIEKGQTVTLRCDPISGHDNLYWYRRVMGKEIKFLLHFVKESKQDESGMPNNRFLAERTGGTYSTLKVQPAELEDSGVYFCASSQRGDFYEQYFGPGTRLTVT.

This rearrangement joins TRBV6-5 to TRBJ2-4; D unclear. V was shortened by 4 bases and J by 5 bases, with 6 bases between the two germline ends. This CDR3 has 12 residues. Germline loops: CDR1 MNHEY, CDR2 SVGAGI. The CDR3 region is CASSSLENIQYF. CDR3 coding DNA: TGTGCCAGCAGTTCCCTAGAAAACATTCAGTACTTC.

The chain carries TRBV4-1 and TRBJ1-2; D uncertain. V lost 0 bases, J lost 4 bases, and 9 bases lay in between. Germline assignment: CDR1 MGHRA and CDR2 YSYEKL. The CDR3 is 14 amino acids. DNA for the CDR3: TGCGCCAGCAGCCAAGAAGGACTGGTCTATGGCTACACCTTC. Translating gives CASSQEGLVYGYTF.

This clone has just a few counts. The chain recombines TRBV2 with TRBJ1-5; D gene unclear. Looked up from germline, CDR1 is SNHLY and CDR2 is FYNNEI. This CDR3 has 14 residues. Trimming removed 7 bases from V and 3 bases from J, with 13 bases in between. CDR3 in DNA: TGTGCCAGCAAGGAGGCAGCCTACAATCAGCCCCAGCATTTT. Protein: CASKEAAYNQPQHF.

V and J are TRBV7-9 and TRBJ1-5; TRBD1 might be the D (6 bases). The CDR3 has 15 residues. Germline V gives CDR1 SEHNR, CDR2 FQNEAQ (reference sequence). Trimming shortened V by 1 base and J by 6 bases, and 13 bases separated the two germline ends. In DNA form, the CDR3 reads TGTGCCAGCAGCTTAGTGGGGGGGCAGGGTCAGCCCCAGCATTTT. Its translation: CASSLVGGQGQPQHF.

V usage is TRBV5-4 and J usage is TRBJ2-5, with a tentative D call TRBD1 (6 bases). Deletions cut 4 bases from V and 5 bases from J, with 9 bases between. Per the germline V gene, CDR1 is SGHNT and CDR2 is YYREEE (reference sequence). The CDR3 covers 12 residues. Here the CDR3 reads CASSAQGETQYF. For the CDR3, the DNA is TGTGCCAGCAGCGCACAGGGTGAGACCCAGTACTTC.